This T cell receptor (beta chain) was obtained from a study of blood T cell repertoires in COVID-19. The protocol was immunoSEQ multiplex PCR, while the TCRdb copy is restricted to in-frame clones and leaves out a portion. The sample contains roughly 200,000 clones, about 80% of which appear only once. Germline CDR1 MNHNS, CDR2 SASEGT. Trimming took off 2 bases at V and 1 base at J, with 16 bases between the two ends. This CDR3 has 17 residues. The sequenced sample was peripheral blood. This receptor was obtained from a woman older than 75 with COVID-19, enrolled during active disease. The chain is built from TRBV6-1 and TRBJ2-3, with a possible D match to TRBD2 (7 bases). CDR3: CASSELGGGGGTDTQYF. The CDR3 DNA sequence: TGTGCCAGCAGTGAACTGGGGGGAGGGGGTGGCACAGATACGCAGTATTTT.